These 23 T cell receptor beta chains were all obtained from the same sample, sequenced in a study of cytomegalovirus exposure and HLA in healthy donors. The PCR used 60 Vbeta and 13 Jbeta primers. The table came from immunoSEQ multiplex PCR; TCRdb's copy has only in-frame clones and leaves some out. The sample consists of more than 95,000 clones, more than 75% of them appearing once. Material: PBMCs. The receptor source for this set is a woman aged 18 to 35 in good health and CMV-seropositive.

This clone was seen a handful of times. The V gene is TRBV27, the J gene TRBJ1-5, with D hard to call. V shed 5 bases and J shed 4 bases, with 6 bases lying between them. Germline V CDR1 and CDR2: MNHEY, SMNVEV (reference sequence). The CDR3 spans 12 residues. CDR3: CASSTYNQPQHF. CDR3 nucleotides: TGTGCCAGCAGTACCTATAATCAGCCCCAGCATTTT.

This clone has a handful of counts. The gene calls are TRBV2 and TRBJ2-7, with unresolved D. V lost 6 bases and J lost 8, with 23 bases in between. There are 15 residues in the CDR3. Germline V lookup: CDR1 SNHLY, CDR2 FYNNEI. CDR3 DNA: TGTGCCAGCAGCGCTACTGCCCTAGAAGTGGTGAAGCAGTACTTC. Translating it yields CASSATALEVVKQYF.

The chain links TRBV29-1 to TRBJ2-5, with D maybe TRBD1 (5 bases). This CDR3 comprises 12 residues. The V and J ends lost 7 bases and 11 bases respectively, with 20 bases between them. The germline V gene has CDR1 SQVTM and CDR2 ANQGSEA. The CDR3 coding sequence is TGCAGCGCTGAGCGTCCCGGAAGACAGCAGTACTTC. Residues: CSAERPGRQQYF.

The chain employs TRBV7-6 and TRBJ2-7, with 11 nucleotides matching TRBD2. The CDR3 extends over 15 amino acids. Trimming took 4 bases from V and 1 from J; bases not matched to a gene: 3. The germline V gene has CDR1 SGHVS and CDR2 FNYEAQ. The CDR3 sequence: CASSSGLADSYEQYF. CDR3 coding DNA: TGTGCCAGCAGCTCGGGACTAGCGGATTCCTACGAGCAGTACTTC.

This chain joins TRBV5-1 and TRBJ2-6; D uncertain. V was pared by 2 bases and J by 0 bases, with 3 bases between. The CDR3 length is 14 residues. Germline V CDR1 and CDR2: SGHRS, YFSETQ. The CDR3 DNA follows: TGCGCCAGCAGCTTCCGCTCTGGGGCCAACGTCCTGACTTTC. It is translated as CASSFRSGANVLTF.

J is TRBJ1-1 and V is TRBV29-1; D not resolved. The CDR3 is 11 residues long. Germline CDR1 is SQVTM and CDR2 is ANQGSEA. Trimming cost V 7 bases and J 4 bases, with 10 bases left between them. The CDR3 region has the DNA TGCAGCGGATCCTGGAGCACTGAAGCTTTCTTT. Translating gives CSGSWSTEAFF. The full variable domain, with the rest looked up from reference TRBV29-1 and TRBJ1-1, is SAVISQKPSRDICQRGTSLTIQCQVDSQVTMMFWYRQQPGQSLTLIATANQGSEATYESGFVIDKFPISRPNLTFSTLTVSNMSPEDSSIYLCSGSWSTEAFFGQGTRLTVV.

The CDR3 sequence is CASSIRQGQPKAFF. In nucleotides, the CDR3 is TGTGCCAGTAGTATAAGGCAGGGCCAACCCAAAGCTTTCTTT. The chain links TRBV19 to TRBJ1-1, with a possible D match to TRBD1 (5 bases). Germline CDR1 LNHDA, CDR2 SQIVND (reference sequence). The CDR3 extends over 14 amino acids. V lost 2 bases to trimming and J lost 9 bases, with 16 bases between them.

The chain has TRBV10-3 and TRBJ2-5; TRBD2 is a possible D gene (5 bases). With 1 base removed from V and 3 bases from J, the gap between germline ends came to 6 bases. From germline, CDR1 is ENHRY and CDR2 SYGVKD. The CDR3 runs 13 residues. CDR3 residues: CAISELGEETQYF. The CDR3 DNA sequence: TGTGCCATCAGTGAGTTGGGAGAAGAGACCCAGTACTTC.

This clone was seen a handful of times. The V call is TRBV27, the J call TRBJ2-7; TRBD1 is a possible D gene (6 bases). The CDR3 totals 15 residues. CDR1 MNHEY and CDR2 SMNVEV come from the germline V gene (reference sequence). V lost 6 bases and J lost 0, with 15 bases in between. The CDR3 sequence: CASRGEGRGSYEQYF. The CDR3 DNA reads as TGTGCCAGCAGGGGAGAGGGCAGGGGCTCCTACGAGCAGTACTTC.

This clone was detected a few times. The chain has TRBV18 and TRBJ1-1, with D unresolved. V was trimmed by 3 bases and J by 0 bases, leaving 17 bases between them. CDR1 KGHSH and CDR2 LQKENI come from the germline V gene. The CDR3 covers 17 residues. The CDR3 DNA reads TGTGCCAGCTCACCTTTTCCTGGCACAGCGGTGAACACTGAAGCTTTCTTT. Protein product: CASSPFPGTAVNTEAFF.

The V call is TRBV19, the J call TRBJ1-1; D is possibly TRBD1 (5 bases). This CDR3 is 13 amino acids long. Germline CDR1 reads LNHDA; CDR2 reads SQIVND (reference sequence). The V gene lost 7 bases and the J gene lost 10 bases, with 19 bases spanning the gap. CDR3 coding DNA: TGTGCCAGTATCCAAGCCAACAGGATGCGAGCTTTCTTT. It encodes CASIQANRMRAFF.

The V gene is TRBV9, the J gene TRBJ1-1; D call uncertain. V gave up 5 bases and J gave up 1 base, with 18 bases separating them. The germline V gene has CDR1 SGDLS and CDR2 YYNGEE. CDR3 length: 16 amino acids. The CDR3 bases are TGTGCCAGCAGTAAGCCCGGTGAGACACCGAACACTGAAGCTTTCTTT. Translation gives CASSKPGETPNTEAFF.

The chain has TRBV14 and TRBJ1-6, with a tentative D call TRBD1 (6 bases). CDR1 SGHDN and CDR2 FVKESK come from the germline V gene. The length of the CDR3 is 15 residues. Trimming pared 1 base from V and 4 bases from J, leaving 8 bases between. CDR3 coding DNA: TGTGCCAGCAGCCAAGTACAGGGTTATAATTCACCCCTCCACTTT. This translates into CASSQVQGYNSPLHF.

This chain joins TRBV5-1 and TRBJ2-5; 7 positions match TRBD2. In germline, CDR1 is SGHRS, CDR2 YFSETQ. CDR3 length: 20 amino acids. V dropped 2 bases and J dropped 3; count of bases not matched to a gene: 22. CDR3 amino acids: CASSFTPPGASGRKKETQYF. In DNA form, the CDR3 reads TGCGCCAGCAGCTTTACCCCACCTGGTGCTAGCGGACGGAAAAAAGAGACCCAGTACTTC.

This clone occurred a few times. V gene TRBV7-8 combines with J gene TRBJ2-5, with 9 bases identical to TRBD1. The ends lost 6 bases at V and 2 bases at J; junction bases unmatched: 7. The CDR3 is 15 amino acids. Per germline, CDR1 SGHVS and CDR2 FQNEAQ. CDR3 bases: TGTGCCAGCAGTTTGGGACAGGGCAAGCAAGAGACCCAGTACTTC. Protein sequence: CASSLGQGKQETQYF.

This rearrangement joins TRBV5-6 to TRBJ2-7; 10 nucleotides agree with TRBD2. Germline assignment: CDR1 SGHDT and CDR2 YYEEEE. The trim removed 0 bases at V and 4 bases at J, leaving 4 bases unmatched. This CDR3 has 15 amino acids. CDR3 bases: TGTGCCAGCAGCTTGGGGCTAGCGGGGGATTACGAGCAGTACTTC. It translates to CASSLGLAGDYEQYF.

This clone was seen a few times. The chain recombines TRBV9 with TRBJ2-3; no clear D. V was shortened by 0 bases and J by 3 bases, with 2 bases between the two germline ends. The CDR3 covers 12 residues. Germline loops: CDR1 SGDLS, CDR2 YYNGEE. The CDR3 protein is CASSVATDTQYF. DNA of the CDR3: TGTGCCAGCAGCGTAGCGACAGATACGCAGTATTTT.

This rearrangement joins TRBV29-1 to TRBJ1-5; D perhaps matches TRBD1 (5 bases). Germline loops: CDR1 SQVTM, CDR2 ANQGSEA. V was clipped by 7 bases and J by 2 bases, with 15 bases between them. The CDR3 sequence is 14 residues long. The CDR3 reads CSAEVGGGNQPQHF. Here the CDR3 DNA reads TGCAGCGCAGAAGTCGGGGGAGGCAATCAGCCCCAGCATTTT.

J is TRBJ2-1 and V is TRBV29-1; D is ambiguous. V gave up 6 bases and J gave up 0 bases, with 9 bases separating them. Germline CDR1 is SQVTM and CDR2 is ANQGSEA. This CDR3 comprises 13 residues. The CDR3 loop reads CSVEKTSYNEQFF. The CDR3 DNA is TGCAGCGTAGAGAAAACCTCCTACAATGAGCAGTTCTTC.

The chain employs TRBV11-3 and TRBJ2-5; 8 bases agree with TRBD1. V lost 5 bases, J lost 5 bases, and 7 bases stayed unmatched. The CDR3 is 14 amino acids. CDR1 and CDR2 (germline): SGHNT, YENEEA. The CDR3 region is CASSHGQGLETQYF. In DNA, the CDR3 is TGTGCCAGCAGCCACGGACAGGGCTTGGAGACCCAGTACTTC.

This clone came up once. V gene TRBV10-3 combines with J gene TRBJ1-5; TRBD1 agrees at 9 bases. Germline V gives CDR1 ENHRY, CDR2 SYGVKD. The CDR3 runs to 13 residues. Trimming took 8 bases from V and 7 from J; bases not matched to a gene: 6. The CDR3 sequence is CAIQDRGDQPQHF. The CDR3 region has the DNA TGTGCCATCCAGGACAGGGGCGACCAGCCCCAGCATTTT.

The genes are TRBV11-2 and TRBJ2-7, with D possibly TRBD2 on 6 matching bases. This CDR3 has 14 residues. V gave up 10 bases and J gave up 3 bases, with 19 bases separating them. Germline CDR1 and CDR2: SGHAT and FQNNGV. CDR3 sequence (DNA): TGTGCCACCACAACTTTGGGGGGTGTCTACGAGCAGTACTTC. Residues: CATTTLGGVYEQYF.

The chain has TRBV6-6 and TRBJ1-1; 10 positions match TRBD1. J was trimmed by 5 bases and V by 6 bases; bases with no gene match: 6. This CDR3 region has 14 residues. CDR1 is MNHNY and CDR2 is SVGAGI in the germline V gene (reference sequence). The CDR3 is CASSWTGGLTEAFF. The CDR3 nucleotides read TGTGCCAGCAGCTGGACAGGGGGTTTGACTGAAGCTTTCTTT.